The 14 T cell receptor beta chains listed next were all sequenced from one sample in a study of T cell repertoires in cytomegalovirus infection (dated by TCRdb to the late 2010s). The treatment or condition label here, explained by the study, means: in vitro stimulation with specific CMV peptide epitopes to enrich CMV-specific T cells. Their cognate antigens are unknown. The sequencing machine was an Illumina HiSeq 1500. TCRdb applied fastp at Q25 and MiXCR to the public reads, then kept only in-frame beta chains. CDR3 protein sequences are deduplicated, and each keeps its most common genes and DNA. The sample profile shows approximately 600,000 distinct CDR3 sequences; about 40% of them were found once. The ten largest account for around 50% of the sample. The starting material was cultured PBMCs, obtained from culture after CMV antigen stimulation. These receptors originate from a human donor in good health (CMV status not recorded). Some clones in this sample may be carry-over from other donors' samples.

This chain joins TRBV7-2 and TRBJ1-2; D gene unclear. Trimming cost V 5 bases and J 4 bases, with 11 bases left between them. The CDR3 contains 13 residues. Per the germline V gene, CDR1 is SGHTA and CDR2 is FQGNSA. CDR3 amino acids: CASSRYDSYGYTF. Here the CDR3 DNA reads TGTGCCAGCAGCCGATACGATAGCTATGGCTACACCTTC.

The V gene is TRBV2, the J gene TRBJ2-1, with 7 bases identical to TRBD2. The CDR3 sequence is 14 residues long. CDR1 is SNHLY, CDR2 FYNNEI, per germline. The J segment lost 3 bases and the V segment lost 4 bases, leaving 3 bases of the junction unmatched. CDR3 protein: CASSGDYIYNEQFF. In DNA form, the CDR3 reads TGTGCCAGCAGTGGGGACTACATCTACAATGAGCAGTTCTTC.

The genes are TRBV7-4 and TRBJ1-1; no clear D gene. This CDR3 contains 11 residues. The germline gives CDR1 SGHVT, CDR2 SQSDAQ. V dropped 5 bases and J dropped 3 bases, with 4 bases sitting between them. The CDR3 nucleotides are TGTGCCAGCAGCCCGGACACTGAAGCTTTCTTT. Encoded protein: CASSPDTEAFF. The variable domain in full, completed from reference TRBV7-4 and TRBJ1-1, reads GAGVSQSPRYKVAKRGRDVALRCDSISGHVTLYWYRQTLGQGSEVLTYSQSDAQRDKSGRPSGRFSAERPERSVSTLKIQRTEQGDSAVYLCASSPDTEAFFGQGTRLTVV.

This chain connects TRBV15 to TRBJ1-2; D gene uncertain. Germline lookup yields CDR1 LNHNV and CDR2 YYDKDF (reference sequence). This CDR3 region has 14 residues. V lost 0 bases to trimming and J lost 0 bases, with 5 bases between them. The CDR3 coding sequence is TGTGCCACCAGCAGAGAAGGATCTAACTATGGCTACACCTTC. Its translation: CATSREGSNYGYTF.

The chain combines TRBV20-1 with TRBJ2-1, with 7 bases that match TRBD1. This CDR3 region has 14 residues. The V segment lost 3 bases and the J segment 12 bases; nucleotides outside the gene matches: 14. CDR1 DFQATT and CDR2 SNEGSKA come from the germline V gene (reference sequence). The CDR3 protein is CSASPTGIEMRQFF. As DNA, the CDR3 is TGCAGTGCTAGTCCGACAGGGATTGAAATGAGGCAGTTCTTC.

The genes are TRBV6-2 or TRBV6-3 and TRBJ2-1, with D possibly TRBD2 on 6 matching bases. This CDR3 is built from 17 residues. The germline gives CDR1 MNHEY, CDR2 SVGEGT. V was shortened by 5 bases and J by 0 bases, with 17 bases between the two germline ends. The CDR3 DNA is TGTGCCAGCAGTACCCGGCGGACTATTCTCTCCTACAATGAGCAGTTCTTC. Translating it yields CASSTRRTILSYNEQFF.

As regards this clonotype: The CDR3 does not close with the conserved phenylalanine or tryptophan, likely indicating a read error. CDR3 bases: TGTGCCAGCAGCTCCCGCTCCGTCAGTCGTGGACCCAATGAGCAGTTCTCC. Translating gives CASSSRSVSRGPNEQFS. This chain links TRBV7-8 with TRBJ2-1; D gene ambiguous. The CDR3 sequence is 17 residues long. Trimming took 4 bases from V and 6 from J, leaving 22 bases between them. The germline V gene has CDR1 SGHVS and CDR2 FQNEAQ.

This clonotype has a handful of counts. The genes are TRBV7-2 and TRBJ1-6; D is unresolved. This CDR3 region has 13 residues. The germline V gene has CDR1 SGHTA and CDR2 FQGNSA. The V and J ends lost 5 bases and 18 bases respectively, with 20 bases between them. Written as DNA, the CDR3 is TGTGCCAGCAGCCCCGGCGATGGAGGGATGCCCCACTTT. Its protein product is CASSPGDGGMPHF. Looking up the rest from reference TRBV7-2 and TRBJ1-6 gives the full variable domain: GAGVSQSPSNKVTEKGKDVELRCDPISGHTALYWYRQSLGQGLEFLIYFQGNSAPDKSGLPSDRFSAERTGGSVSTLTIQRTQQEDSAVYLCASSPGDGGMPHFGNGTRLTVT.

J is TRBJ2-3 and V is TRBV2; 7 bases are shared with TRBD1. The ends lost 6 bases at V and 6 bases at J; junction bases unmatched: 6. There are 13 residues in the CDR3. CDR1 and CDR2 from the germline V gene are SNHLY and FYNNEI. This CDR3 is CASRRGRVDTQYF. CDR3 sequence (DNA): TGTGCCAGCAGGAGGGGGCGCGTGGATACGCAGTATTTT.

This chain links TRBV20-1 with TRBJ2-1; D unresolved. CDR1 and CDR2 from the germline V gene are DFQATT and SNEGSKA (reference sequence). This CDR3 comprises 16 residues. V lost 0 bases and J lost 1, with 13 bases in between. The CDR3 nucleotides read TGCAGTGCTAGAGATTCCCTTGGTGGATCCTACAATGAGCAGTTCTTC. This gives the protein CSARDSLGGSYNEQFF.

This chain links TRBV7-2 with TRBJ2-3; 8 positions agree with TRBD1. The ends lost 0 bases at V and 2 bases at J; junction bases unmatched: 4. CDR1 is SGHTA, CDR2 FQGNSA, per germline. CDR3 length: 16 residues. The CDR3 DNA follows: TGTGCCAGCAGCTTAGCCCGGGACAGGTCCACAGATACGCAGTATTTT. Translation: CASSLARDRSTDTQYF.

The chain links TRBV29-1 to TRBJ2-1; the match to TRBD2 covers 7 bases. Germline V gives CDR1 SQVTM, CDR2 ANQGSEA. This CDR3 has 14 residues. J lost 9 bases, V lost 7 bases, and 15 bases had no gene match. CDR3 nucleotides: TGCAGCGCCGGTGTCGGGGGGAGGGCCGTTGAGCAGTTCTTC. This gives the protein CSAGVGGRAVEQFF.

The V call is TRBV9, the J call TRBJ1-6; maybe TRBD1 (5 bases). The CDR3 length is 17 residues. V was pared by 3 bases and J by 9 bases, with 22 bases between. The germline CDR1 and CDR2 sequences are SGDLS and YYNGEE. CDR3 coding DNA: TGTGCCAGCAGCGAGGGATACCGGGGCCAACGAGGTTCACCCCTCCACTTT. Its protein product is CASSEGYRGQRGSPLHF.

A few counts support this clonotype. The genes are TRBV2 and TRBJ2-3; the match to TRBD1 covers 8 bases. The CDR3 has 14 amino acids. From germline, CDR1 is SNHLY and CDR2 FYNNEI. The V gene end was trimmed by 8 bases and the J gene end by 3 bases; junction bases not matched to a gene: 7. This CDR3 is CASAWTGYTDTQYF. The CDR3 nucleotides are TGTGCCAGCGCTTGGACAGGGTATACAGATACGCAGTATTTT. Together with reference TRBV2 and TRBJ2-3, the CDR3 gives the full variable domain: EPEVTQTPSHQVTQMGQEVILRCVPISNHLYFYWYRQILGQKVEFLVSFYNNEISEKSEIFDDQFSVERPDGSNFTLKIRSTKLEDSAMYFCASAWTGYTDTQYFGPGTRLTVL.